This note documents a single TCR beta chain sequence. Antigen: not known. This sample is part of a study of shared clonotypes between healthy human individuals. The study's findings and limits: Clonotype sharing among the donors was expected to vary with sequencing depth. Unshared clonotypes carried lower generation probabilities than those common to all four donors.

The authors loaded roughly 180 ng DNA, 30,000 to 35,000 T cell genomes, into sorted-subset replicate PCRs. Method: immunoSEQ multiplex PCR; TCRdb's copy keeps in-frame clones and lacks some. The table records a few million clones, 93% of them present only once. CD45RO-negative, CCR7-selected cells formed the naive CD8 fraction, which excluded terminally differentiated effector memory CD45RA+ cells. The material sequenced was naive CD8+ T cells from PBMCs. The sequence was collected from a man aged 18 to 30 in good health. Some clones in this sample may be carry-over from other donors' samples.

The CDR3 here is CATSRDSSDGTDTQYF. The CDR3 DNA sequence: TGTGCCACCAGCAGAGATAGCAGCGATGGAACAGATACGCAGTATTTT. The chain is built from TRBV15 and TRBJ2-3, with D uncertain. The length of the CDR3 is 16 residues. Between the trimmed V and J ends, which lost 0 bases and 3 bases, there was a span of 13 bases. Germline V gene sequence: CDR1 LNHNV, CDR2 YYDKDF (reference sequence). Using reference TRBV15 and TRBJ2-3 for the parts outside the CDR3, the full variable domain is DAMVIQNPRYQVTQFGKPVTLSCSQTLNHNVMYWYQQKSSQAPKLLFHYYDKDFNNEADTPDNFQSRRPNTSFCFLDIRSPGLGDTAMYLCATSRDSSDGTDTQYFGPGTRLTVL.